This T cell receptor beta chain is from a study of shared clonotypes between healthy human individuals. Overall study: Donors were two women and a few men aged 18 to 49. Researchers assigned three CD4 naive, three CD4 memory, two CD8 naive and one CD8 memory plate to each donor.

To note about this clone: The target antigen is unknown.

Data came from immunoSEQ multiplex PCR; TCRdb stores just in-frame clones and leaves some out. The sample lists more than 850,000 clones, 75% to 85% occurring once. The CDR3 extends over 16 amino acids. J was trimmed by 8 bases and V by 7 bases; bases with no gene match: 19. CDR1 MDHEN and CDR2 SYDVKM come from the germline V gene. Study observations and caveats: Generally, naive subsets (rather than memory subsets) showed larger estimated richness. Among non-shared clonotypes, generation probabilities were lower than among those shared by all four donors.

The sample taken for sequencing was memory CD4+ T cells from PBMCs. Subset of the sample: CD45RA-negative fraction. The TCR was taken from a man younger than 30 in good health. Some clones in this sample may be carry-over from other donors' samples. The chain carries TRBV28 and TRBJ1-2; 7 bases line up with TRBD1. CDR3 coding DNA: TGTGCCAGCACCCAGAGGGGACAGTTGAGTATCGGGGGCTACACCTTC. Encoded protein: CASTQRGQLSIGGYTF.